This T cell receptor beta chain was documented in a study of blood T cell repertoires in COVID-19. Germline V gives CDR1 SGHRS, CDR2 YFSETQ. The CDR3 has 13 residues. V was trimmed by 0 bases and J by 3 bases, leaving 6 bases between them. Libraries were prepared by immunoSEQ multiplex PCR; TCRdb keeps only in-frame clonotypes and omits some of them. The sample yields around 130,000 clones, about 84% seen once. This chain uses TRBV5-1 with TRBJ1-2; no definite D call. The TCR originated in a woman younger than 30 who had been exposed to COVID-19. What was sequenced was PBMCs or T cells enriched from blood (not recorded which). CDR3 region: CASSLDSYYGYTF. In DNA, the CDR3 is TGCGCCAGCAGCTTGGACAGTTACTATGGCTACACCTTC.